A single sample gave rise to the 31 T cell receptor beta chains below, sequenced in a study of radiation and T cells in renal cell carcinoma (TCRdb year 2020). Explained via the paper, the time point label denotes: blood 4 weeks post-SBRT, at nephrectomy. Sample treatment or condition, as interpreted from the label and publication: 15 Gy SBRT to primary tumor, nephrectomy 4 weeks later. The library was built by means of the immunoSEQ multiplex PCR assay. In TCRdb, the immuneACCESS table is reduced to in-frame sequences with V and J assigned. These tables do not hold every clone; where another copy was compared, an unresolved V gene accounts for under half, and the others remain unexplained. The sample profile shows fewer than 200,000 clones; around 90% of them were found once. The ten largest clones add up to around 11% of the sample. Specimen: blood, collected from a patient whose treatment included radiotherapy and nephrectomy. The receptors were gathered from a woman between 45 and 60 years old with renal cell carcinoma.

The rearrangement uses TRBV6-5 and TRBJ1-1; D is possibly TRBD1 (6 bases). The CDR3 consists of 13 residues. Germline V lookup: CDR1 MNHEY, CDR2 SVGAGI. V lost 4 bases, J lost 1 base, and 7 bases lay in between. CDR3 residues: CASSSQGNTEAFF. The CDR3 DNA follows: TGTGCCAGCAGTTCACAGGGGAACACTGAAGCTTTCTTT.

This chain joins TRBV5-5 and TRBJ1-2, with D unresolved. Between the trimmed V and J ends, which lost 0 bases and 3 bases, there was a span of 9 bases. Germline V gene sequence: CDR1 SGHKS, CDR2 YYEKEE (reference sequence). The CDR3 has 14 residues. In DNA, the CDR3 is TGTGCCAGCAGCTTGGGGGTCTCCGACTATGGCTACACCTTC. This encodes CASSLGVSDYGYTF.

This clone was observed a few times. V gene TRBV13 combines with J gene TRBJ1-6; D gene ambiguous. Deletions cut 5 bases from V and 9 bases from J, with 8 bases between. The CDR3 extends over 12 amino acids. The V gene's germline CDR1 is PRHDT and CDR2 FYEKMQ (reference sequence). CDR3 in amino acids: CASSQSGSPLHF. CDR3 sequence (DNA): TGTGCCAGCAGCCAAAGCGGTTCACCCCTCCACTTT.

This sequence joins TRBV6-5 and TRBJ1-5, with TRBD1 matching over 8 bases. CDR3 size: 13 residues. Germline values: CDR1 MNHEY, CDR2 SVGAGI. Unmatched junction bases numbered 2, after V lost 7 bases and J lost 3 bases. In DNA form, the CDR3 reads TGTGCCAGCACGACAGGGGTCAATCAGCCCCAGCATTTT. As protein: CASTTGVNQPQHF.

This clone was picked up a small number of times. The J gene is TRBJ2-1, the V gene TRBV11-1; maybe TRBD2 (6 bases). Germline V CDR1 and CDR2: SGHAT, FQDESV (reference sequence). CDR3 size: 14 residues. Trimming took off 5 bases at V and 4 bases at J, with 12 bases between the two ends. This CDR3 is CASSQSGTYNEQFF. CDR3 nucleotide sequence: TGTGCCAGCAGCCAATCCGGGACTTACAATGAGCAGTTCTTC.

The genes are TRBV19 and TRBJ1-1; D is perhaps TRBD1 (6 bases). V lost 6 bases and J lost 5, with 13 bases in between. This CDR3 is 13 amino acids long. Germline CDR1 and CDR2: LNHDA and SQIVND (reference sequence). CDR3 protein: CASRGGAITEAFF. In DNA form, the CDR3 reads TGTGCCAGTAGGGGGGGCGCGATTACTGAAGCTTTCTTT.

Here the CDR3 DNA reads TGTGCTAGTGGTTTGACCCGGGGGGGGGTAGAGACCCAGTACTTC. Translated, it gives CASGLTRGGVETQYF. The chain couples TRBV12-5 to TRBJ2-5; 8 bases are a match to TRBD2. This CDR3 comprises 15 residues. J was trimmed by 4 bases and V by 2 bases; bases with no gene match: 6. The germline gives CDR1 LGHNT, CDR2 FRNRAP.

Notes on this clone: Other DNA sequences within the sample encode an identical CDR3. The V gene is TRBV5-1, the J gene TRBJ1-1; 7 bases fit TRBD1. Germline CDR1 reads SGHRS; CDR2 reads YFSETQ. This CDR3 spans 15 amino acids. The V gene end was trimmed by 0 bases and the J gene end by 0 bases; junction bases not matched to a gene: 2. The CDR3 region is CASSLDRGMNTEAFF. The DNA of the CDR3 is TGCGCCAGCAGCTTGGACAGGGGCATGAACACTGAAGCTTTCTTT.

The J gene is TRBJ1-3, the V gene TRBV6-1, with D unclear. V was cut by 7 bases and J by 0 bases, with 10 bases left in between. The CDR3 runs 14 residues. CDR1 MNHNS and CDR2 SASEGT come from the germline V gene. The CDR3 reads CASTRTNSGNTIYF. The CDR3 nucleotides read TGTGCCAGCACGAGGACTAACTCTGGAAACACCATATATTTT.

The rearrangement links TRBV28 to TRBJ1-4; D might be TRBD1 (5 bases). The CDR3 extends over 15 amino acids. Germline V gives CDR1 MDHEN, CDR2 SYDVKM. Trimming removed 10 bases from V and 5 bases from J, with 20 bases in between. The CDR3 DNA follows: TGTGCCACCGTCCTTGGGGGACGGATCAATGAAAAACTGTTTTTT. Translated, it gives CATVLGGRINEKLFF.

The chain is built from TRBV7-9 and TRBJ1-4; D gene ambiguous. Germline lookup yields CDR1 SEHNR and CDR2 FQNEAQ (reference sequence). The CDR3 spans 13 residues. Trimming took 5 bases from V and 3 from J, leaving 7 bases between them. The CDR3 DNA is TGTGCCAGCAGCACGGACCCTAATGAAAAACTGTTTTTT. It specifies CASSTDPNEKLFF.

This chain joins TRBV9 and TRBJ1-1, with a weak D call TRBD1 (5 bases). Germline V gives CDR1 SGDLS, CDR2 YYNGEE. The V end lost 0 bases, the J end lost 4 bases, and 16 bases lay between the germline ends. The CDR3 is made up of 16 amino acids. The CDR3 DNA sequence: TGTGCCAGCAGCGTAGGTGGCAGGGTAGCGGCCACTGAAGCTTTCTTT. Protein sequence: CASSVGGRVAATEAFF. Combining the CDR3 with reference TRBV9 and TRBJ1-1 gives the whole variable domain DSGVTQTPKHLITATGQRVTLRCSPRSGDLSVYWYQQSLDQGLQFLIQYYNGEERAKGNILERFSAQQFPDLHSELNLSSLELGDSALYFCASSVGGRVAATEAFFGQGTRLTVV.

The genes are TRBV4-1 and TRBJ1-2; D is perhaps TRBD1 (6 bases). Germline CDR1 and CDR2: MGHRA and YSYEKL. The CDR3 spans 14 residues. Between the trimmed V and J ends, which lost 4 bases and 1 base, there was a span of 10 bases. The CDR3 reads CASSPGGYNYGYTF. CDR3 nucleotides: TGCGCCAGCAGCCCTGGGGGCTATAACTATGGCTACACCTTC.

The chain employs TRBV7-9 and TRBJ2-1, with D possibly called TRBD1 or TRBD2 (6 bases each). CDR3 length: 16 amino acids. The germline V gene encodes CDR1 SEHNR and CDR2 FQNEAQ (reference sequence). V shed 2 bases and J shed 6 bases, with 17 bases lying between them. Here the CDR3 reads CASSLRGLAGRNEQFF. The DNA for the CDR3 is TGTGCCAGCAGCTTACGGGGGCTAGCAGGGCGCAATGAGCAGTTCTTC.

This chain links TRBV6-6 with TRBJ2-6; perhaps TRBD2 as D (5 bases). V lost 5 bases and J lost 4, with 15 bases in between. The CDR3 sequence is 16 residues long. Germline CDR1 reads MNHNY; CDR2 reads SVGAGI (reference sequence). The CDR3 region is CASSPSAERGANVLTF. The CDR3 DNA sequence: TGTGCCAGCAGTCCGTCCGCAGAGCGGGGGGCCAACGTCCTGACTTTC.

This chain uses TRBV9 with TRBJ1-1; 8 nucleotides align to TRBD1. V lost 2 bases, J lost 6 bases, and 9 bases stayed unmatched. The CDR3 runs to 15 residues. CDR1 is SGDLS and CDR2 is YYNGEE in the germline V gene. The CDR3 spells CASSVQDRAPPEAFF. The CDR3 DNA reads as TGTGCCAGCAGCGTTCAGGACAGGGCACCCCCTGAAGCTTTCTTT.

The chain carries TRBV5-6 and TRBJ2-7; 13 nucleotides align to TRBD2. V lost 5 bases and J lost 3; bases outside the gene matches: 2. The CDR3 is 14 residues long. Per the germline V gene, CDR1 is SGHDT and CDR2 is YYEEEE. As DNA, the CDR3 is TGTGCCAGCAGACGACTAGCGGGGGGCTACGAGCAGTACTTC. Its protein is CASRRLAGGYEQYF.

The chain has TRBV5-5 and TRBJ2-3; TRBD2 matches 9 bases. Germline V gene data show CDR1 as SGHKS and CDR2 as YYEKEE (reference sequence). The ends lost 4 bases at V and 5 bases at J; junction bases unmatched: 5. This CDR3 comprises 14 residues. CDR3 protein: CASSPGLARDTQYF. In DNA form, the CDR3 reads TGTGCCAGCAGCCCCGGACTAGCGAGAGATACGCAGTATTTT.

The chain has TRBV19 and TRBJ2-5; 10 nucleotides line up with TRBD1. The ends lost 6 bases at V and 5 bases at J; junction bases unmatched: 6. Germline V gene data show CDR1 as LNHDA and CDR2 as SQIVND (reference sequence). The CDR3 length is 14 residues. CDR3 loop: CASRDRGRTETQYF. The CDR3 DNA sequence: TGTGCCAGTAGAGACAGGGGGCGGACGGAGACCCAGTACTTC.

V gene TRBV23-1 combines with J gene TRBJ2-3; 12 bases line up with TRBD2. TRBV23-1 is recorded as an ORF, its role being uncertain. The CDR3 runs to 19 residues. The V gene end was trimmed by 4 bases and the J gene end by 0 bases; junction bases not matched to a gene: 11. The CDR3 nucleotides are TGCGCCAGCAGTCCCAGGACTAGCGGGGAACTATCTAGCACAGATACGCAGTATTTT. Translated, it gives CASSPRTSGELSSTDTQYF.

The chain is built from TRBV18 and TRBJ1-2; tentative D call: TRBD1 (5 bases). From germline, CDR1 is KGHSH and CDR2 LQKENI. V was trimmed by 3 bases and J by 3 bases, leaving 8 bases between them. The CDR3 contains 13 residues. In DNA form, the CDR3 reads TGTGCCAGCTCACCCGAGGGGTACTATGGCTACACCTTC. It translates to CASSPEGYYGYTF.

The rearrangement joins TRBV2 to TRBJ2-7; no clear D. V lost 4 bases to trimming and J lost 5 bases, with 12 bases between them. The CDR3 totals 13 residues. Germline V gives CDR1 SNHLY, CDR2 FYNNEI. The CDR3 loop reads CASSVSRDNEQYF. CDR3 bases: TGTGCCAGCAGTGTAAGTAGGGATAACGAGCAGTACTTC.

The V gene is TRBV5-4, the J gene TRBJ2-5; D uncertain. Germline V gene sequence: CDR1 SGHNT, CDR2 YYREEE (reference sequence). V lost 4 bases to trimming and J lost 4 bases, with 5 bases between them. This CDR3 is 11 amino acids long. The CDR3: CASSGGETQYF. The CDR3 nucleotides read TGTGCCAGCAGCGGTGGAGAGACCCAGTACTTC.

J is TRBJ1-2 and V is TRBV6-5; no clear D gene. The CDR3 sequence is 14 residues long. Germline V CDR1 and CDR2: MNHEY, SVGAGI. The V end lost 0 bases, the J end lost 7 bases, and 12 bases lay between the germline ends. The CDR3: CASSYSKGMAGYTF. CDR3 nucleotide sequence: TGTGCCAGCAGTTACTCGAAAGGGATGGCTGGCTACACCTTC.

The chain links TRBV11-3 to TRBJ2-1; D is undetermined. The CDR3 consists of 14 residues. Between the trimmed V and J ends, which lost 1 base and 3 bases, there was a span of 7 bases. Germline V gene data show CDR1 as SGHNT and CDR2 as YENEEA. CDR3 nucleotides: TGTGCCAGCAGCTTAGGAACCATCTACAATGAGCAGTTCTTC. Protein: CASSLGTIYNEQFF.

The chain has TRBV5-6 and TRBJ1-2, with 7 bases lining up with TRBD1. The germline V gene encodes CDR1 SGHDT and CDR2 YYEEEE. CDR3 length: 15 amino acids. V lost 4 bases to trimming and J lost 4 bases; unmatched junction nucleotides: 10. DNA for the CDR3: TGTGCCAGCAGCCCCTCCCTGGGACAGCTCTATGGCTACACCTTC. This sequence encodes CASSPSLGQLYGYTF.

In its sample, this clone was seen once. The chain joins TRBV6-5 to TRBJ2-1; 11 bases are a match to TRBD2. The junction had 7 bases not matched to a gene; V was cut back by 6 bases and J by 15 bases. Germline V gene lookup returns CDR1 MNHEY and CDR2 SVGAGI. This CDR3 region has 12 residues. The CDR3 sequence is CASSGLAGGPFF. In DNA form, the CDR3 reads TGTGCCAGCAGCGGACTAGCGGGTGGCCCGTTCTTC.

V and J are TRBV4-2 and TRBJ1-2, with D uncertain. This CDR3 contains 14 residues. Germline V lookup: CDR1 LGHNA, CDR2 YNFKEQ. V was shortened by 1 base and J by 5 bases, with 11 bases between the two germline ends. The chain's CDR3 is CASSQANDIYGYTF. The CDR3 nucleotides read TGTGCCAGCAGCCAAGCTAATGATATTTATGGCTACACCTTC.

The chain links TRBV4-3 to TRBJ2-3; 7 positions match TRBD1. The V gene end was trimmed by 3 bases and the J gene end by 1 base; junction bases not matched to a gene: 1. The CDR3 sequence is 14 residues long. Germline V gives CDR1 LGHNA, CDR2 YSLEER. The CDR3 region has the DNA TGCGCCAGCAGCCACGGGACAGGCACAGATACGCAGTATTTT. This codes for CASSHGTGTDTQYF.

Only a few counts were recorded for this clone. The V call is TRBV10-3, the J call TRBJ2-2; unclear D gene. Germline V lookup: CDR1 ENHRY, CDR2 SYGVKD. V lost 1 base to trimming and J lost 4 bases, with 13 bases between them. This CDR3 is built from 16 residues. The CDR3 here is CAISEFGSLGTGELFF. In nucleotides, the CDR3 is TGTGCCATCAGTGAGTTCGGGTCACTGGGCACCGGGGAGCTGTTTTTT.

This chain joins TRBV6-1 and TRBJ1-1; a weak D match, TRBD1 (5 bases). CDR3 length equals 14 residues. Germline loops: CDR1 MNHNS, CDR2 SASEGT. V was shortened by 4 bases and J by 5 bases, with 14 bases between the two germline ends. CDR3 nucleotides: TGTGCCAGCAGTGGAAATCAGGGTTTTACTGAAGCTTTCTTT. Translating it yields CASSGNQGFTEAFF.